This record covers a single T cell receptor beta chain. The study counted Cohort 3 donors as recovered given two negative PCRs, clearance, or symptom resolution. The sample originates from a study of blood T cell repertoires in COVID-19. Authors' processing steps: Nucleated cell counts were estimated from reference gene primer amplification. TCRdb's table, derived via immunoSEQ multiplex PCR, lists solely in-frame clones and lacks some. The DNA gave D and trimming, while V, J and clone size come from that table. The data contain fewer than 450,000 clones, 80% to 95% of them singletons. The CDR3 is 14 amino acids. In germline, CDR1 is ENHRY, CDR2 SYGVKD. With V trimmed by 4 bases and J by 3 bases, 3 bases remained unmatched.

The receptor was derived from a young man who had recovered from COVID-19. The V call is TRBV10-3, the J call TRBJ1-5; 7 bases match TRBD1. The sample consisted of PBMCs or T cells enriched from blood (not recorded which). The CDR3: CAISVGQDNQPQHF. The CDR3 nucleotides read TGTGCCATCAGTGTTGGACAGGACAATCAGCCCCAGCATTTT.